Following are 22 T cell receptor beta chains from one sample sequenced in a study of CD8 T cells in ankylosing spondylitis. TCRdb called the 5' RACE reads again in MiXCR, with one record for every CDR3 protein. The sample records over 100,000 distinct CDR3 sequences, 10% to 12% being singletons. The specimen was blood, either unsorted or a sorted T cell fraction (not recorded which). The origin of the receptors is a female donor with ankylosing spondylitis or in good health (not recorded which).

This clonotype was seen ten or more times. The chain is built from TRBV7-3 and TRBJ2-3, with TRBD1 matching over 10 bases. V lost 5 bases to trimming and J lost 5 bases; unmatched junction nucleotides: 7. The CDR3 is made up of 15 amino acids. The germline CDR1 and CDR2 sequences are SGHTA and FQGTGA. Here the CDR3 reads CASSKTGTGEDTQYF. The CDR3 DNA reads as TGTGCCAGCAGCAAAACCGGGACAGGGGAAGATACGCAGTATTTT.

The chain has TRBV20-1 and TRBJ2-1, with 10 nucleotides matching TRBD2. Germline-derived CDR1 and CDR2 are DFQATT and SNEGSKA (reference sequence). The CDR3 loop spans 15 amino acids. After removal of 3 bases from V and 1 base from J, the junction contained 3 bases not matched to a gene. In DNA, the CDR3 is TGCAGTGCTAGTCTAGCGGGAGTATCCTACAATGAGCAGTTCTTC. Translation gives CSASLAGVSYNEQFF.

The chain joins TRBV18 to TRBJ2-2; 8 bases map to TRBD2. The V segment lost 5 bases and the J segment 5 bases; nucleotides outside the gene matches: 7. Germline V gene lookup returns CDR1 KGHSH and CDR2 LQKENI. The CDR3 length is 15 residues. CDR3 sequence reads: CASSASGGGTGELFF. The DNA for the CDR3 is TGTGCCAGCTCAGCGAGCGGGGGAGGAACCGGGGAGCTGTTTTTT.

There are many counts of this clonotype. J is TRBJ2-7 and V is TRBV20-1, with TRBD1 matching over 9 bases. After removal of 6 bases from V and 5 bases from J, the junction contained 2 bases not matched to a gene. There are 11 residues in the CDR3. Germline V gene lookup returns CDR1 DFQATT and CDR2 SNEGSKA (reference sequence). The CDR3 here is CSAGTGNEQYF. The DNA of the CDR3 is TGCAGTGCGGGGACAGGGAACGAGCAGTACTTC.

In its sample, this clonotype was seen many times. CDR3 coding DNA: TGTGCCAGCAGCCAAGGCGGGACGGAGTTACGGTATTTT. Translated, it gives CASSQGGTELRYF. The chain joins TRBV4-2 to TRBJ2-3; D may be TRBD2 (6 bases). CDR1 is LGHNA and CDR2 is YNFKEQ in the germline V gene. Between the trimmed V and J ends, which lost 1 base and 14 bases, there was a span of 16 bases. The CDR3 has 13 residues.

This clonotype showed up many times. The V call is TRBV12-3 or TRBV12-4, the J call TRBJ1-3; TRBD1 matches at 7 bases. After removal of 2 bases from V and 0 bases from J, the junction contained 7 bases not matched to a gene. The CDR3 is 17 amino acids. CDR3 nucleotides: TGTGCCAGCAGTTTAAGGGGGCGACAGAGCTCTGGAAACACCATATATTTT. As protein: CASSLRGRQSSGNTIYF.

This rearrangement joins TRBV11-2 to TRBJ2-1, with D maybe TRBD2 (6 bases). This CDR3 comprises 13 residues. Germline V CDR1 and CDR2: SGHAT, FQNNGV. Trimming took 5 bases from V and 4 from J, leaving 9 bases between them. CDR3 region: CASSQGLYNEQFF. As DNA, the CDR3 is TGTGCCAGCAGCCAGGGACTTTACAATGAGCAGTTCTTC. The variable domain in full, completed from reference TRBV11-2 and TRBJ2-1, reads EAGVAQSPRYKIIEKRQSVAFWCNPISGHATLYWYQQILGQGPKLLIQFQNNGVVDDSQLPKDRFSAERLKGVDSTLKIQPAKLEDSAVYLCASSQGLYNEQFFGPGTRLTVL.

This clonotype was detected only a few times. The chain joins TRBV16 to TRBJ1-1; D is undetermined. Germline V gene lookup returns CDR1 KGHSY and CDR2 FQNENV. Trimming stripped 1 base from V and 2 bases from J, with 8 bases between. The CDR3 has 14 amino acids. CDR3 bases: TGTGCCAGCAGCCAATGGCGGCAAAACACTGAAGCTTTCTTT. Its protein is CASSQWRQNTEAFF.

There are many counts of this clonotype. V usage is TRBV30 and J usage is TRBJ2-7; 12 nucleotides agree with TRBD2. The V segment lost 1 base and the J segment 6 bases; nucleotides outside the gene matches: 4. This CDR3 has 14 residues. Germline V gene data show CDR1 as GTSNPN and CDR2 as SVGIG (reference sequence). The chain's CDR3 is CAWSGLAGGIEQYF. In DNA, the CDR3 is TGTGCCTGGAGTGGGCTAGCGGGGGGGATCGAGCAGTACTTC. The full variable domain, rest sourced from reference TRBV30 and TRBJ2-7, is SQTIHQWPATLVQPVGSPLSLECTVEGTSNPNLYWYRQAAGRGLQLLFYSVGIGQISSEVPQNLSASRPQDRQFILSSKKLLLSDSGFYLCAWSGLAGGIEQYFGPGTRLTVT.

This clonotype was seen ten or more times. The V and J genes are TRBV6-5 and TRBJ1-5, with D possibly being TRBD1 (5 bases). V was trimmed by 4 bases and J by 2 bases, leaving 12 bases between them. This CDR3 has 15 residues. CDR1 and CDR2 (germline): MNHEY, SVGAGI. The CDR3 coding sequence is TGTGCCAGCAGTTCCTTGCTAGGGGGCAATCAGCCCCAGCATTTT. As protein: CASSSLLGGNQPQHF.

For this clonotype: This may stem from a read error, because a much larger clone lies one nucleotide away. V and J are TRBV11-3 and TRBJ2-2; D perhaps matches TRBD2 (5 bases). The CDR3 runs to 14 residues. Germline V gives CDR1 SGHNT, CDR2 YENEEA. In nucleotides, the CDR3 is TGTGCCGCACGCGGTAGCGCCAACACCGGGGAGCTGCTTTTT. Translation: CAARGSANTGELLF.

This chain uses TRBV15 with TRBJ1-5, with 12 bases matching TRBD1. Germline V lookup: CDR1 LNHNV, CDR2 YYDKDF (reference sequence). The CDR3 has 18 amino acids. The J segment lost 2 bases and the V segment lost 8 bases, leaving 13 bases of the junction unmatched. This CDR3 reads CATRLGQGARKGNQPQHF. The CDR3 region has the DNA TGTGCCACCCGACTGGGACAGGGGGCGCGAAAAGGCAATCAGCCCCAGCATTTT.

About this clonotype itself: This may come from a read error, since a much larger clone is one base off. The chain carries TRBV13 and TRBJ2-2; the D gene could be TRBD1 or TRBD2 (5 bases each). This CDR3 is built from 15 residues. Germline V lookup: CDR1 PRHDT, CDR2 FYEKMQ (reference sequence). The CDR3 DNA sequence: TGTGCCAGCAGCTTAGGTCGGCAGGGCACCGGGGAGCTGGTTTTT. Encoded protein: CASSLGRQGTGELVF. The whole variable domain, remainder taken from reference TRBV13 and TRBJ2-2, is AAGVIQSPRHLIKEKRETATLKCYPIPRHDTVYWYQQGPGQDPQFLISFYEKMQSDKGSIPDRFSAQQFSDYHSELNMSSLELGDSALYFCASSLGRQGTGELVFGEGSRLTVL.

J is TRBJ2-3 and V is TRBV3-2; the table names TRBD2, a call not compared with the DNA. TRBV3-2 is reported as a pseudogene. This CDR3 has 17 amino acids. CDR3 region: CASSKQGTSGATDTQYF. CDR3 in DNA: TGTGCCAGCAGCAAACAGGGGACTAGCGGAGCCACAGATACGCAGTATTTT.

The sample holds many counts of this clonotype. V and J are TRBV5-5 and TRBJ2-5; D remains ambiguous. The CDR3 has 12 residues. Trimming shortened V by 3 bases and J by 4 bases, and 7 bases separated the two germline ends. CDR1 is SGHKS and CDR2 is YYEKEE in the germline V gene (reference sequence). CDR3 region: CASSSPRETQYF. DNA of the CDR3: TGTGCCAGCAGCTCCCCACGAGAGACCCAGTACTTC. The entire variable domain, with the rest obtained from reference TRBV5-5 and TRBJ2-5, is as follows: DAGVTQSPTHLIKTRGQQVTLRCSPISGHKSVSWYQQVLGQGPQFIFQYYEKEERGRGNFPDRFSARQFPNYSSELNVNALLLGDSALYLCASSSPRETQYFGPGTRLLVL.

This clonotype was found many times. V and J are TRBV3-1 and TRBJ2-7, with D tentatively TRBD2 (6 bases). The germline V and J ends were trimmed by 4 bases and 0 bases, with 10 bases remaining between them. This CDR3 is 14 amino acids long. Germline CDR1 LGHDT, CDR2 YNNKEL (reference sequence). CDR3 bases: TGTGCCAGCAGCCCGACTAGTCTCTCCTACGAGCAGTACTTC. As protein: CASSPTSLSYEQYF.

This clonotype was detected ten times or more. For the CDR3, the DNA is TGCAGTGCTAGAGATTACAGGGCTTACAATGAGCAGTTCTTC. Translated: CSARDYRAYNEQFF. The rearrangement joins TRBV20-1 to TRBJ2-1; a weak D match, TRBD1 (6 bases). The CDR3 extends over 14 amino acids. The germline CDR1 and CDR2 sequences are DFQATT and SNEGSKA (reference sequence). The V and J ends lost 0 bases and 4 bases respectively, with 10 bases between them.

This clonotype was observed a handful of times. V usage is TRBV4-1 and J usage is TRBJ1-6, with D maybe TRBD1 (6 bases). The V gene lost 0 bases and the J gene lost 4 bases, with 10 bases spanning the gap. This CDR3 is 16 amino acids long. Germline V gene lookup returns CDR1 MGHRA and CDR2 YSYEKL. The CDR3 is CASSQEPGTYNSPLHF. In DNA form, the CDR3 reads TGCGCCAGCAGCCAAGAACCCGGGACATATAATTCACCCCTCCACTTT.

The table lists this clonotype with many counts. The V gene is TRBV20-1, the J gene TRBJ2-7; no reliable D call. The V gene's germline CDR1 is DFQATT and CDR2 SNEGSKA (reference sequence). Trimming took 3 bases from V and 6 from J, leaving 12 bases between them. The CDR3 sequence is 12 residues long. Here the CDR3 DNA reads TGCAGTGCTAGCGGTGAAAGTGGCGAGCAGTACTTC. Protein product: CSASGESGEQYF.

This clonotype has ten or more counts. The rearrangement joins TRBV7-2 to TRBJ2-2, with D perhaps TRBD1 (5 bases). CDR3 length: 14 residues. V lost 5 bases to trimming and J lost 1 base, with 8 bases between them. The germline CDR1 and CDR2 sequences are SGHTA and FQGNSA. CDR3: CASSRQRNTGELFF. In nucleotides, the CDR3 is TGTGCCAGCAGCCGACAGAGGAACACCGGGGAGCTGTTTTTT.

This chain links TRBV5-1 with TRBJ2-3; 7 bases align to TRBD1. The CDR3 has 15 amino acids. The germline V gene has CDR1 SGHRS and CDR2 YFSETQ. V shed 0 bases, J shed 3 bases, and the junction held 4 bases outside the gene matches. The CDR3 here is CASSLVTGITDTQYF. CDR3 DNA: TGCGCCAGCAGCTTGGTGACAGGGATAACAGATACGCAGTATTTT.

This clonotype was observed many times. V is TRBV12-3 or TRBV12-4 and J is TRBJ1-3, with D perhaps matching TRBD1 (5 bases). Trimming left V 2 bases short and J 2 bases short, with 7 bases between. The CDR3 contains 14 residues. The CDR3 is CASSLIGAGNTIYF. DNA for the CDR3: TGTGCCAGCAGTTTAATAGGGGCTGGAAACACCATATATTTT.